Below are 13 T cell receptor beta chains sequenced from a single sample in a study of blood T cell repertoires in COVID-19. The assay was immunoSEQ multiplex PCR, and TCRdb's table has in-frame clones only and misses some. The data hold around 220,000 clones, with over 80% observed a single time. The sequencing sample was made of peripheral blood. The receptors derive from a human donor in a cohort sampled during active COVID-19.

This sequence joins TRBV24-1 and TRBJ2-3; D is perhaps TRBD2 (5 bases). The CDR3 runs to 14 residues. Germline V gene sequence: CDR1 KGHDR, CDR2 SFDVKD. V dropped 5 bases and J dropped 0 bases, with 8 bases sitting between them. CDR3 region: CATSALASTDTQYF. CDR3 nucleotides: TGTGCCACCAGTGCCCTAGCTAGCACAGATACGCAGTATTTT.

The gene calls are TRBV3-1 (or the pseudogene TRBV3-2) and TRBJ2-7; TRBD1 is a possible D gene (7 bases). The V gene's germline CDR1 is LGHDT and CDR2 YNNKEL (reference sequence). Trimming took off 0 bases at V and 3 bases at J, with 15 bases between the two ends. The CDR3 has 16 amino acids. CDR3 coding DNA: TGTGCCAGCAGCCAAGAAAGGGCAGGGGGGAACTACGAGCAGTACTTC. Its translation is CASSQERAGGNYEQYF.

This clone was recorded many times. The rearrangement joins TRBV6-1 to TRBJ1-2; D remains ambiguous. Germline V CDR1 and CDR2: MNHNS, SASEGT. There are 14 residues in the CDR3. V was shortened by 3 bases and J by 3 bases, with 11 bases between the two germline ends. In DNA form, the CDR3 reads TGTGCCAGCAGTGAGATCAGGTCTCACTATGGCTACACCTTC. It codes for CASSEIRSHYGYTF.

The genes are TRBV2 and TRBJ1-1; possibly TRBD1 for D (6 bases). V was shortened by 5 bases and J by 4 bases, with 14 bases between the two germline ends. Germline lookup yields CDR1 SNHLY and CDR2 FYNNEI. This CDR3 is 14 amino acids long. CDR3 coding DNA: TGTGCCAGCAGTCTAGGGGGTTCGGGCACTGAAGCTTTCTTT. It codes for CASSLGGSGTEAFF.

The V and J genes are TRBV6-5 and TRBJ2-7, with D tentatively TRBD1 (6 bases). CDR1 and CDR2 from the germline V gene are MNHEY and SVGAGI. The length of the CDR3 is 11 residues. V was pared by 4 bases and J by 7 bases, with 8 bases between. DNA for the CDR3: TGTGCCAGCAGTTCCCAGGGGGAGCAGTACTTC. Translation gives CASSSQGEQYF.

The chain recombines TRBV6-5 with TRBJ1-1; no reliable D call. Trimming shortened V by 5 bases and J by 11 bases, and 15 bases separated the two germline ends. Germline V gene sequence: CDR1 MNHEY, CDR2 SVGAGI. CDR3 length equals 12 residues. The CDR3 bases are TGTGCCAGCAGTCCCTCCAGGCTTCAGGCTTTCTTT. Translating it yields CASSPSRLQAFF.

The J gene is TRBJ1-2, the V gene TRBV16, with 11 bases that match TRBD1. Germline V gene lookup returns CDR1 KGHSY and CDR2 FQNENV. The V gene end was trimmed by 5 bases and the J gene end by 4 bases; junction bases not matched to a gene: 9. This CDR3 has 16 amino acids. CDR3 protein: CASSAARDRGVYGYTF. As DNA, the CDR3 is TGTGCCAGCAGCGCCGCTAGGGACAGGGGGGTCTATGGCTACACCTTC.

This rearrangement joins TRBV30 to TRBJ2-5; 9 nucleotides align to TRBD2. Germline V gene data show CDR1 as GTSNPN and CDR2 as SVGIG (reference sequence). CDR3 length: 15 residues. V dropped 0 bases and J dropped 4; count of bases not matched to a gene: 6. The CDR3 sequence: CAWSVSGSTGETQYF. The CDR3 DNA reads TGTGCCTGGAGTGTTAGCGGGAGCACCGGAGAGACCCAGTACTTC. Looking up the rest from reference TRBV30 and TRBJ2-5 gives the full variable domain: SQTIHQWPATLVQPVGSPLSLECTVEGTSNPNLYWYRQAAGRGLQLLFYSVGIGQISSEVPQNLSASRPQDRQFILSSKKLLLSDSGFYLCAWSVSGSTGETQYFGPGTRLLVL.

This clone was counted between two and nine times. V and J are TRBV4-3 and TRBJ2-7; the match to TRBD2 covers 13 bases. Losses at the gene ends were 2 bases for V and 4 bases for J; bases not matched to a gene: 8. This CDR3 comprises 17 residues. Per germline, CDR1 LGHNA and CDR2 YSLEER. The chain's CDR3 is CASSQFGTSGREYEQYF. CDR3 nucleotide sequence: TGCGCCAGCAGCCAATTTGGAACTAGCGGGAGGGAATACGAGCAGTACTTC.

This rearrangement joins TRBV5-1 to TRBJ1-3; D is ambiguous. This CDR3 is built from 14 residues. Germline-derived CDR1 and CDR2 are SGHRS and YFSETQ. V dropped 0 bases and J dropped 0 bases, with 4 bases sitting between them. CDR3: CASSLAVSGNTIYF. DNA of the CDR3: TGCGCCAGCAGCTTGGCGGTCTCTGGAAACACCATATATTTT.

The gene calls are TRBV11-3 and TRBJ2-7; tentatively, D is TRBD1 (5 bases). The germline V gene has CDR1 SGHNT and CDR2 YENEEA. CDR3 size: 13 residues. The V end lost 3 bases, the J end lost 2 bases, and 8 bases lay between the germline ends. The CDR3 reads CASSFDSPYEQYF. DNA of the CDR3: TGTGCCAGCAGCTTCGACAGTCCCTACGAGCAGTACTTC.

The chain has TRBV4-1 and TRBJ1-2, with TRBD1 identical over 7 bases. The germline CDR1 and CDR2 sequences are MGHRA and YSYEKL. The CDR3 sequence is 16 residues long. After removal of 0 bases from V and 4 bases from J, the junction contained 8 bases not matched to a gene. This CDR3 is CASSQDWTGQIYGYTF. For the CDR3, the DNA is TGCGCCAGCAGCCAAGATTGGACAGGACAAATCTATGGCTACACCTTC.

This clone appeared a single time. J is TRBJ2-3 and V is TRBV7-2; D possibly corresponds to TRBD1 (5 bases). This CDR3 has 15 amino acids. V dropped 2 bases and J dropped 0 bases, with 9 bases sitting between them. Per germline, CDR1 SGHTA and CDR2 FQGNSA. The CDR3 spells CASSLRQSSTDTQYF. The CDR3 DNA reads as TGTGCCAGCAGCTTACGACAGAGTAGCACAGATACGCAGTATTTT.